The 2 T cell receptor beta chains given below trace back to one sample, sequenced in a study of HIV-infected children after antiretroviral therapy interruption. Described treatment: PENTA 11 planned treatment interruption arm or continuous ART arm. Unique molecular identifiers were included in an RNA-based 3' RACE TCR library. TCRdb passed the 3' RACE reads through MiXCR, listing each CDR3 protein once. The repertoire consists of fewer than 100,000 distinct CDR3 sequences, with about 7% occurring once and the leading ten covering about 1.1%. Sequenced here: CD45RA+ CD4+ T cells from PBMCs, pooled from several time points, sampled from a donor given antiretroviral therapy, either interrupted or continuous. As to subset: naive CD4+ CD45RA+ CD45RO- T cells. These receptors came from a pool of human donors with HIV.

This chain links TRBV27 with TRBJ2-7; 9 bases are shared with TRBD2. The germline V gene has CDR1 MNHEY and CDR2 SMNVEV (reference sequence). The CDR3 contains 17 residues. V gave up 2 bases and J gave up 7 bases; unmatched junction bases: 15. In DNA, the CDR3 is TGTGCCAGCAGTTTAAGGGGCCCCGGGACTAGCCGCCCGGAGCAGTACTTC. Translating gives CASSLRGPGTSRPEQYF.

This clonotype was picked up many times. The chain has TRBV10-1 and TRBJ1-1; 12 nucleotides match TRBD1. Germline CDR1 reads WNHNN; CDR2 reads SYGVQD (reference sequence). The junction had 4 bases not matched to a gene; V was cut back by 7 bases and J by 1 base. This CDR3 comprises 15 residues. The CDR3 DNA follows: TGCGCCAGCACCTCGGGACAGGGGGCGAACACTGAAGCTTTCTTT. It translates to CASTSGQGANTEAFF.